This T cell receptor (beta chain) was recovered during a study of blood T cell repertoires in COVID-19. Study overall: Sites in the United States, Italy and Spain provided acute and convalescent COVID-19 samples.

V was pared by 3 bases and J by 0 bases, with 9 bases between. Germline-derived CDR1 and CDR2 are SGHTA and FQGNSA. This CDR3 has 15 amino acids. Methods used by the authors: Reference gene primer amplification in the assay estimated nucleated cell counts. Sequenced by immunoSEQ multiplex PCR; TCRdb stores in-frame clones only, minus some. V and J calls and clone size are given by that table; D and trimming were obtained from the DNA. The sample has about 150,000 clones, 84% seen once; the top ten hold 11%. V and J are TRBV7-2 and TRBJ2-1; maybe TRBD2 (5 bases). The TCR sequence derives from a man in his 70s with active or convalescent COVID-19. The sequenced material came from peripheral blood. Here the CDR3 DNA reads TGTGCCAGCAGCTTTAGCGCGAGCTCCTACAATGAGCAGTTCTTC. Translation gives CASSFSASSYNEQFF.